This entry lists 12 T cell receptor beta chains sequenced from one sample in a study of blood T cell repertoires in COVID-19. Assay used: immunoSEQ multiplex PCR; TCRdb lists only in-frame clones, some missing. The sample has 280,000 or so clones; around 85% are singletons. The sequenced sample consisted of PBMCs or T cells enriched from blood (not recorded which). The receptors were sampled from a woman between 35 and 50 years old who had recovered from COVID-19.

The V call is TRBV5-3, the J call TRBJ2-3; 11 bases map to TRBD2. TRBV5-3 is labeled an ORF, and its function is uncertain. V shed 2 bases, J shed 2 bases, and the junction held 4 bases outside the gene matches. The CDR3 is made up of 16 amino acids. As DNA, the CDR3 is TGTGCCAGAAGCTTTTTACTAGCGGGAGCCACAGATACGCAGTATTTT. Translating gives CARSFLLAGATDTQYF.

To note about this clone: Germline is not matched at one junction end, which may reflect a read error. This chain links TRBV18 with TRBJ1-1; 8 nucleotides match TRBD1. Germline CDR1 KGHSH, CDR2 LQKENI. The CDR3 consists of 14 residues. The CDR3 DNA follows: TGTGCCAGCGCACCGGGACAGGCGAACACTGAAGCTTTCTTT. Translating it yields CASAPGQANTEAFF.

CDR3 DNA: TGTGCCAGTAGGACTAGCGGAGTCCCTAATGAGCAGTTCTTC. Protein: CASRTSGVPNEQFF. V usage is TRBV2 and J usage is TRBJ2-1, with 10 positions matching TRBD2. The V gene end was trimmed by 9 bases and the J gene end by 7 bases; junction bases not matched to a gene: 9. This CDR3 contains 14 residues. CDR1 SNHLY and CDR2 FYNNEI come from the germline V gene.

The V gene is TRBV2, the J gene TRBJ1-1; TRBD1 might be the D (5 bases). The CDR3 covers 14 residues. Trimming removed 6 bases from V and 4 bases from J, with 15 bases in between. Germline CDR1 and CDR2: SNHLY and FYNNEI. In nucleotides, the CDR3 is TGTGCCAGCAGGATGACAGAGACGGTCACTGAAGCTTTCTTT. Its protein is CASRMTETVTEAFF.

The V and J genes are TRBV28 and TRBJ2-1; 8 bases align to TRBD2. The CDR3 contains 15 residues. The junction had 10 bases not matched to a gene; V was cut back by 5 bases and J by 7 bases. Germline values: CDR1 MDHEN, CDR2 SYDVKM. In DNA, the CDR3 is TGTGCCAGCAGTGGAAGCGGGAGAGAATGGAATGAGCAGTTCTTC. Amino acid sequence: CASSGSGREWNEQFF.

V is TRBV27 and J is TRBJ1-1; weak D call: TRBD1 (6 bases). CDR3 length: 13 residues. Germline CDR1 MNHEY, CDR2 SMNVEV (reference sequence). V was shortened by 4 bases and J by 4 bases, with 10 bases between the two germline ends. CDR3 amino acids: CASSYRVGTEAFF. The CDR3 nucleotides are TGTGCCAGCAGTTACAGGGTAGGCACTGAAGCTTTCTTT.

This chain links TRBV6-5 with TRBJ1-1; no clear D. The V and J ends lost 4 bases and 0 bases respectively, with 15 bases between them. The germline CDR1 and CDR2 sequences are MNHEY and SVGAGI. The CDR3 totals 16 residues. The CDR3 DNA sequence: TGTGCCAGCAGTTCCAGCGGTGGGCGCCTGAACACTGAAGCTTTCTTT. Translated, it gives CASSSSGGRLNTEAFF.

The chain has TRBV28 and TRBJ1-1; TRBD1 matches 9 bases. The CDR3 has 14 amino acids. Germline CDR1 is MDHEN and CDR2 is SYDVKM. J was trimmed by 1 base and V by 5 bases; bases with no gene match: 2. The CDR3 here is CASSGTGPNTEAFF. Written as DNA, the CDR3 is TGTGCCAGCAGTGGGACAGGGCCGAACACTGAAGCTTTCTTT.

V gene TRBV2 combines with J gene TRBJ2-7, with no clear D. Trimming took off 6 bases at V and 2 bases at J, with 8 bases between the two ends. The CDR3 runs to 12 residues. Per the germline V gene, CDR1 is SNHLY and CDR2 is FYNNEI. The CDR3 DNA is TGTGCCAGCAGGGTTCTACCCTACGAGCAGTACTTC. Amino acid sequence: CASRVLPYEQYF.

This clone was counted a few times. The chain is built from TRBV11-1 and TRBJ1-1; a weak D match, TRBD1 (6 bases). CDR1 and CDR2 from the germline V gene are SGHAT and FQDESV (reference sequence). This CDR3 is built from 13 residues. Trimming removed 5 bases from V and 5 bases from J, with 12 bases in between. CDR3 sequence (DNA): TGTGCCAGCAGCCAGGGGTCTAGGACTGAAGCTTTCTTT. This sequence encodes CASSQGSRTEAFF.

J is TRBJ2-7 and V is TRBV3-1 (or the pseudogene TRBV3-2), with 13 bases that match TRBD2. With 4 bases clipped from V and 6 bases from J, the junction kept 9 bases outside the gene matches. This CDR3 is 16 amino acids long. The V gene's germline CDR1 is LGHDT and CDR2 YNNKEL (reference sequence). CDR3 DNA sequence: TGTGCCAGCAGCCGCACCGGACTAGCGGGAGCCCTCGAGCAGTACTTC. It translates to CASSRTGLAGALEQYF.

The genes are TRBV27 and TRBJ1-1; the D gene is possibly TRBD1 (5 bases). CDR1 and CDR2 from the germline V gene are MNHEY and SMNVEV (reference sequence). The CDR3 totals 14 residues. Trimming stripped 5 bases from V and 4 bases from J, with 14 bases between. CDR3 nucleotide sequence: TGTGCCAGCAGTCCCCGGCAGGGTGCCACTGAAGCTTTCTTT. As protein: CASSPRQGATEAFF.